The rows below give T cell receptor beta chains drawn from one sample of a study of T cells in Graves' hyperthyroidism and ophthalmopathy. TCRdb re-derived calls from the multiplex PCR reads in MiXCR, one entry per CDR3 protein. The sample shows around 700,000 distinct CDR3 sequences, approximately 40% of them seen only once. The sequencing sample was made of blood. Every receptor here comes from a woman aged 40 to 50 with Graves' hyperthyroidism. The CDR3 runs from the conserved cysteine through the conserved F or W. The D gene is left open where the match is weak. Where a row states a size, it is once, few, many or the class of an expanded clone; other rows omit it.

d_call: .
clone_size: once
j_call: TRBJ1-2
v_call: TRBV25-1
cdr3_nt: TGTGCCAGCAGTGACCCCAAGAACTACGGTGGCTACACCTTC
cdr3_aa: CASSDPKNYGGYTF

d_call: .
clone_size: .
j_call: TRBJ1-1
v_call: TRBV3-1
cdr3_nt: TGTGCCAGCAGCCAAGATCGGGTGCAGACTGAAGCTTTCTTT
cdr3_aa: CASSQDRVQTEAFF

d_call: .
clone_size: many
j_call: TRBJ1-1
v_call: TRBV7-3
cdr3_nt: TGTGCCAGCAGTCTCGACATTCACACTGAAGCTTTCTTT
cdr3_aa: CASSLDIHTEAFF

d_call: .
clone_size: many
j_call: TRBJ1-1
v_call: TRBV24-1
cdr3_nt: TGTGCCACCAGTGAGGCAGGGTTCCCTGAAGCTTTCTTT
cdr3_aa: CATSEAGFPEAFF

d_call: TRBD1
clone_size: .
j_call: TRBJ1-5
v_call: TRBV7-2
cdr3_nt: TGTGCCAGCAGCTTAGCCATTAATACAGGGGTAGGGGGCAATCAGCCCCAGCATTTT
cdr3_aa: CASSLAINTGVGGNQPQHF

d_call: .
clone_size: many
j_call: TRBJ2-2
v_call: TRBV2
cdr3_nt: TGTGCCAGCAGTGTTGAGCCTAACACCGGGGAGCTGTTTTTT
cdr3_aa: CASSVEPNTGELFF

d_call: .
clone_size: many
j_call: TRBJ1-1
v_call: TRBV10-3
cdr3_nt: TGTGCCATCAGTGCTACCGGGAACACTGAAGCTTTCTTT
cdr3_aa: CAISATGNTEAFF

d_call: .
clone_size: few
j_call: TRBJ2-7
v_call: TRBV6-5
cdr3_nt: TGTGCCAGTAACTCCCTCGACGGAGTCGAGCAGTACTTC
cdr3_aa: CASNSLDGVEQYF

d_call: .
clone_size: many
j_call: TRBJ2-7
v_call: TRBV20-1
cdr3_nt: TGCAGTGCTAGAGAAAGTGCGAACGAGCAGTACTTC
cdr3_aa: CSARESANEQYF

d_call: .
clone_size: many
j_call: TRBJ1-4
v_call: TRBV20-1
cdr3_nt: TGCAGTGCTAGAGATCCCAGACTTCAAACTGGTGAAAAACTGTTTTTT
cdr3_aa: CSARDPRLQTGEKLFF

d_call: .
clone_size: few
j_call: TRBJ1-2
v_call: TRBV6-2/TRBV6-3
cdr3_nt: TGTGCCAGCAGTCACGGACAACAGGAACGCACCTTC
cdr3_aa: CASSHGQQERTF

d_call: .
clone_size: .
j_call: TRBJ1-2
v_call: TRBV7-9
cdr3_nt: TGTGCCAGCAGTGACCTAGCGGGCGGCAATGGCTACACCTTC
cdr3_aa: CASSDLAGGNGYTF

d_call: TRBD2
clone_size: few
j_call: TRBJ2-7
v_call: TRBV4-3
cdr3_nt: TGCGCCAGCAGCCAAGAAGCTAGCGGGACCTACGAGCAGTACTTC
cdr3_aa: CASSQEASGTYEQYF

d_call: TRBD2
clone_size: .
j_call: TRBJ2-7
v_call: TRBV19
cdr3_nt: TGTGCCAGTAGTCCCCTGGGGAGGGCCTACGAGCAGTACTTC
cdr3_aa: CASSPLGRAYEQYF

d_call: TRBD1
clone_size: .
j_call: TRBJ1-6
v_call: TRBV11-2
cdr3_nt: TGTGCCAGCAGCCTTCAGACAGGGCCTAATTCACCCCTCCACTTT
cdr3_aa: CASSLQTGPNSPLHF

d_call: .
clone_size: .
j_call: TRBJ2-5
v_call: TRBV20-1
cdr3_nt: TGCAGTGCTAGAGATTACTCCAGGGCTAGCAATCAGCCCCAGTACTTC
cdr3_aa: CSARDYSRASNQPQYF

d_call: .
clone_size: many
j_call: TRBJ1-1
v_call: TRBV7-9
cdr3_nt: TGTGCCAGCAGCTTACCCGGGATCACTGAAGCTTTCTTT
cdr3_aa: CASSLPGITEAFF

d_call: .
clone_size: .
j_call: TRBJ1-3
v_call: TRBV19
cdr3_nt: TGTGCCAGTAGAAAGGACAGAAGGTCCGGAGACTCTGGAAACACCATATATTTT
cdr3_aa: CASRKDRRSGDSGNTIYF

d_call: TRBD1
clone_size: few
j_call: TRBJ1-4
v_call: TRBV20-1
cdr3_nt: TGCAGTGCTAGAGATCCAAAAACAGGGGATGAAAAACTGTTTTTT
cdr3_aa: CSARDPKTGDEKLFF

d_call: .
clone_size: many
j_call: TRBJ1-2
v_call: TRBV20-1
cdr3_nt: TGCAGTGCTAGCTTGGGTGGCTACACCTTC
cdr3_aa: CSASLGGYTF

d_call: .
clone_size: .
j_call: TRBJ1-1
v_call: TRBV14
cdr3_nt: TGTGCCAGCAGCCAAGGGGGGGCGGACACTGAAGCTTTCTTT
cdr3_aa: CASSQGGADTEAFF

d_call: TRBD1
clone_size: many
j_call: TRBJ1-2
v_call: TRBV7-2
cdr3_nt: TGTGCCAGCAGCTTCGACAGGGGGCGAGTTGGCTACACCTTC
cdr3_aa: CASSFDRGRVGYTF

d_call: .
clone_size: .
j_call: TRBJ2-7
v_call: TRBV20-1
cdr3_nt: TGCAGTGCTAGTGACCCGGGACTTGCAACCTACGAGCAGTACTTC
cdr3_aa: CSASDPGLATYEQYF

d_call: .
clone_size: .
j_call: TRBJ2-5
v_call: TRBV20-1
cdr3_nt: TGCAGTGCTCATGGGGGGAGCACAGATACGCAGTACTTC
cdr3_aa: CSAHGGSTDTQYF

d_call: TRBD1
clone_size: many
j_call: TRBJ2-7
v_call: TRBV7-2
cdr3_nt: TGTGCCAGCAGCCCCGGGACAGGGGCCGTCGAGCAGTACTTC
cdr3_aa: CASSPGTGAVEQYF

d_call: .
clone_size: few
j_call: TRBJ1-4
v_call: TRBV10-1
cdr3_nt: TGCGCCAGCAGTGCGACTAGGGGTGAAAAACTGTTTTTT
cdr3_aa: CASSATRGEKLFF

d_call: TRBD1
clone_size: .
j_call: TRBJ1-1
v_call: TRBV20-1
cdr3_nt: TGCAGTGCCCGTGCAGGGGGACGGACTGAAGCTTTCTTT
cdr3_aa: CSARAGGRTEAFF

d_call: .
clone_size: many
j_call: TRBJ2-6
v_call: TRBV19
cdr3_nt: TGTGCCAGTAGGTACGGGGCTGGGGCCAACGTCCTGACTTTC
cdr3_aa: CASRYGAGANVLTF

d_call: TRBD1
clone_size: .
j_call: TRBJ1-5
v_call: TRBV6-2/TRBV6-3
cdr3_nt: TGTGCCAGCGGGAAGCCGGGACAGTTGAATCAGCCCCAGCATTTT
cdr3_aa: CASGKPGQLNQPQHF

d_call: .
clone_size: .
j_call: TRBJ1-2
v_call: TRBV4-3
cdr3_nt: TGCGCCAGCAGCCTTATCTTAGATCTGGGTGACTATGGCTACACCTTC
cdr3_aa: CASSLILDLGDYGYTF

d_call: TRBD1
clone_size: few
j_call: TRBJ2-7
v_call: TRBV5-1
cdr3_nt: TGCGCCAGCAGCTTGGACGCCGGGACAGGGGGCTACGAGCAGTACTTC
cdr3_aa: CASSLDAGTGGYEQYF

d_call: .
clone_size: .
j_call: TRBJ2-5
v_call: TRBV4-1
cdr3_nt: TGCGCCAGCAGCCAAGGCTGGAATACAGAGACCCAGTACTTC
cdr3_aa: CASSQGWNTETQYF

d_call: .
clone_size: .
j_call: TRBJ2-7
v_call: TRBV11-2
cdr3_nt: TGTGCCAGCAGCACCCGGAAGGCGTACGAGCAGTACTTC
cdr3_aa: CASSTRKAYEQYF

d_call: .
clone_size: many
j_call: TRBJ1-6
v_call: TRBV12-3/TRBV12-4
cdr3_nt: TGTGCCAGCAGTTTAGGGACTAATTCACCCCTCCACTTT
cdr3_aa: CASSLGTNSPLHF

d_call: TRBD1
clone_size: .
j_call: TRBJ1-2
v_call: TRBV7-9
cdr3_nt: TGTGCCAGCAGCCCGCGACTTCAGGGGGCGGGAGGCTACACCTTC
cdr3_aa: CASSPRLQGAGGYTF

d_call: .
clone_size: .
j_call: TRBJ2-2
v_call: TRBV3-1
cdr3_nt: TGTGCCAGCAGCCAAGTAACAGGGTTCACCGGGGAGCTGTTTTTT
cdr3_aa: CASSQVTGFTGELFF

d_call: .
clone_size: many
j_call: TRBJ2-7
v_call: TRBV20-1
cdr3_nt: TGCAGTGCTAGAGATCCAGGGCAGCCGTACGAGCAGTACTTC
cdr3_aa: CSARDPGQPYEQYF

d_call: TRBD2
clone_size: .
j_call: TRBJ2-3
v_call: TRBV25-1
cdr3_nt: TGTGCCAGCAGTGAACCAGCGGGAGCAGGCACAGATACGCAGTATTTT
cdr3_aa: CASSEPAGAGTDTQYF

d_call: .
clone_size: many
j_call: TRBJ1-2
v_call: TRBV20-1
cdr3_nt: TGCAGTGCTAGACTTCTCCCACGGACGCGCTACACCTTC
cdr3_aa: CSARLLPRTRYTF

d_call: .
clone_size: few
j_call: TRBJ1-6
v_call: TRBV4-1
cdr3_nt: TGCGCCAGCAGCGCCGGCAGGTTTAATTCACCCCTCCACTTT
cdr3_aa: CASSAGRFNSPLHF

d_call: .
clone_size: many
j_call: TRBJ1-5
v_call: TRBV2
cdr3_nt: TGTGCCAGCAGGGCGGGCCTCGGGATACAGCCCCAGCATTTT
cdr3_aa: CASRAGLGIQPQHF

d_call: .
clone_size: .
j_call: TRBJ2-1
v_call: TRBV29-1
cdr3_nt: TGCAGCGTTGAAAAACGGGGGAGCTCCTACAATGAGCAGTTCTTC
cdr3_aa: CSVEKRGSSYNEQFF

d_call: .
clone_size: many
j_call: TRBJ2-5
v_call: TRBV9
cdr3_nt: TGTGCCAGCAGTGGGGGGGCCGAAGAGACCCAGTACTTC
cdr3_aa: CASSGGAEETQYF